The present T cell receptor (beta chain) was sequenced within a study of T cells in Graves' hyperthyroidism and ophthalmopathy. At least ten counts were recorded for this clonotype. The definition of stable Graves' hyperthyroidism was no ophthalmopathy progression within 18 months. Recently diagnosed hyperthyroidism of less than 2 months' duration affected patients aged 18 to 65. V was cut by 3 bases and J by 10 bases, with 16 bases left in between. The CDR3 length is 15 residues. Germline V CDR1 and CDR2: MDHEN, SYDVKM. Amplified TCR beta CDR3 regions derived from RNA transcripts. HTBI primers drove first-round RT-PCR of the TCR CDR3. TCRdb recomputed calls from the multiplex PCR reads with MiXCR, one row per CDR3 protein. Among around 420,000 distinct CDR3 sequences, about 15% were seen once, and the ten largest hold 13% to 15%.

The rearrangement links TRBV28 to TRBJ1-6; D is unresolved. Sample: blood. The receptor comes from a woman between 18 and 29 years old with Graves' hyperthyroidism. CDR3 in amino acids: CASSFLVGKISPLHF. The DNA of the CDR3 is TGTGCCAGCAGTTTCCTAGTAGGGAAGATATCACCCCTCCACTTT. The full variable domain, in which reference TRBV28 and TRBJ1-6 provide the parts outside the CDR3, is DVKVTQSSRYLVKRTGEKVFLECVQDMDHENMFWYRQDPGLGLRLIYFSYDVKMKEKGDIPEGYSVSREKKERFSLILESASTNQTSMYLCASSFLVGKISPLHFGNGTRLTVT.